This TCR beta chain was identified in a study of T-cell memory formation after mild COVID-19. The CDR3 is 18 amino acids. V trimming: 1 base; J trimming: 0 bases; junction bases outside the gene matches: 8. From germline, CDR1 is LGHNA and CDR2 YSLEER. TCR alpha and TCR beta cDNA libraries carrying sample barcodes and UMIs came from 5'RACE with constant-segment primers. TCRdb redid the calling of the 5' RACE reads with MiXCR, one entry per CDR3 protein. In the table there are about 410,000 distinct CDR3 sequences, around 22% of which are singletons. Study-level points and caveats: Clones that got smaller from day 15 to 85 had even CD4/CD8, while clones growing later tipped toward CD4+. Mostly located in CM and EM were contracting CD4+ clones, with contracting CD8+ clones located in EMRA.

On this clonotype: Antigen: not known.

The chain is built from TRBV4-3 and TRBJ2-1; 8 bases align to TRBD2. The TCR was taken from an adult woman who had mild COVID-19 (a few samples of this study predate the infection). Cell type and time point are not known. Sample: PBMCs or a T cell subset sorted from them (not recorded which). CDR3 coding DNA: TGCGCCAGCAGCCAAGCTAGCGGGTTTTTCAGCTCCTACAATGAGCAGTTCTTC. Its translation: CASSQASGFFSSYNEQFF.